The clone carrying this T cell receptor beta chain has a single count. Its cognate antigen is unknown. This specimen comes from a study of blood T cells in healthy people across ages. Findings of the study overall: When one million T cells were used, diversity estimates were thought to be underestimates.

Donors each provided about 9.5 milliliters of peripheral blood. The use of a sample-barcoded 5' primer and a J-beta primer mix characterized a second PCR of roughly 7 to 11 cycles. TCRdb passed the 5' RACE reads through MiXCR, listing each CDR3 protein once. Of about 540,000 distinct CDR3 sequences in the sample, about 24% were seen once. Per germline, CDR1 DFQATT and CDR2 SNEGSKA (reference sequence). Trimming removed 0 bases at V and 0 bases at J, with 15 bases between. The CDR3 consists of 17 residues. The same data also went into a second study, on T cells of mothers and their children. As reported in that work: Reads obtained per mother exceeded 8.5 million TCR beta CDR3 reads, with a few million obtained per child. It was found that thymic selection shapes TCR recombination output similarly in related and unrelated pairs.

The origin of this receptor is a boy between 10 and 17 years old in good health. The material sequenced was blood. The rearrangement uses TRBV20-1 and TRBJ1-3; D possibly corresponds to TRBD1 (5 bases). The CDR3 reads CSARERGVSNSGNTIYF. The CDR3 DNA follows: TGCAGTGCTAGAGAGCGGGGGGTTTCAAACTCTGGAAACACCATATATTTT.